This TCR beta chain was obtained from a study of blood T cells in healthy people across ages (dated by TCRdb to the mid-2010s). Study-wide context: In model experiments, template switching captured about one uniquely barcoded TCR beta cDNA molecule for every two T cells. The study measured age-related changes in TCR beta repertoire diversity using deep sequencing normalized with unique cDNA molecular identifiers. The donors were split into four age groups: young (average about 16 years), middle-aged (roughly 42), aged (around 67) and long-lived (roughly 80). To avoid experimental bias, donors of different ages were spread randomly across the sequencing lanes. For two donors (one aged 18 to 29 and one aged 80 or older), the study analyzed two additional independent replicas of 1 million unique cDNA reads from the same blood draw. Overall study outcomes, separate from this receptor: Estimates of total diversity based on one million sequenced T cells were considered lower bounds and underestimates. Because the CMV infection status of the donors was unknown, age-related changes in expanded clonotypes may potentially have been confounded. As age increased, observed TCR beta diversity per million T cells dropped in a roughly linear way, and a significant reduction was already evident by age 40. The percentage of naive T cells measured by flow cytometry correlated strongly with observed TCR beta diversity. Since profiling was done on bulk unsorted PBMCs, naive and antigen-experienced compartments could not be conclusively compared. Compared with the aged group, more naive CD4+ T cells, fewer expanded clones and increased TCR diversity were shown by the long-lived group, suggesting age selection.

Spanning cysteine to phenylalanine, the CDR3 consists of 15 amino acids. Only the CDR3 DNA is retained, 45 bases long and in frame from the first base. Trimming removed 4 bases from V and 4 bases from J, leaving 16 bases between the germline ends. The germline V gene yields SGHRS for CDR1 and YFSETQ for CDR2. The donors were roughly 40 Caucasian individuals from Russia, aged roughly 6 to 100 years, who were systemically healthy. Approximately 11 milliliters of peripheral blood were drawn from each donor into EDTA-treated Vacutainer tubes. PBMCs were isolated by Ficoll-Paque density-gradient centrifugation, with at least 7 million obtained per sample. Trizol reagent was used to extract total RNA from PBMCs, with at least 6 micrograms per sample. For every donor, an aliquot of PBMCs went through flow cytometry to measure the percentages of naive CD45RAhigh/CD27high T cells. For this clonotype: Its specific antigen is unknown. There are no base qualities to consult, and no much larger clone falls within one base.

Preparation of the library involved 5' RACE. Sequencing relied on an Illumina HiSeq 2500. A second PCR of roughly 7 to 11 cycles was performed with a sample-barcoded 5' primer and a J-beta primer mix. A template-switch 5' adaptor carrying 12 random nucleotides introduced a unique molecular identifier onto each TCR beta cDNA molecule. Each sample yielded at least 2.5 million CDR3-containing paired-end reads. All of the RNA was converted into first-strand cDNA using the Mint cDNA synthesis kit, with a TRBC-specific oligonucleotide serving as the primer. Following uracil-DNA glycosylase treatment, a first 18-cycle PCR with universal primers M1SS and BC2_uni_R was performed on all cDNA. As for the authors' bioinformatics: For normalization, 1 million high-quality reads were randomly selected from each sample, with every read carrying a distinct molecular identifier. Reads sharing molecular identifiers were discarded rather than binned into consensus sequences. CDR3 identification, clonotype clustering and error correction used MiTCR with a Q25 quality threshold and the strictest error-elimination algorithm. Lower-bound total TCR beta diversity was estimated with a nonparametric unseen species model using Euler transformation. TCRdb trimmed the raw reads at Q25, called clones with MiXCR and kept productive beta chains. Every CDR3 protein is listed once, alongside the most common genes and DNA of its rows. Here the V and J calls rest on TCRdb's processing, not on the authors' analysis. A total of about 830,000 distinct CDR3 sequences appear in this sample, roughly 60% of them only once. The ten largest clonotypes hold roughly 25% of the sample.

The sequence derives from a man aged 30-40 years in good health. Sample: blood. The chain couples TRBV5-1 to TRBJ2-3; TRBD2 could be the D gene, as 5 bases match. The nucleotide sequence reads TGCGCCAGCAGCCGCACTAGTAAAGTGTCAGATACGCAGTATTTT. It translates to CASSRTSKVSDTQYF.